Below are 25 T cell receptor beta chains sequenced from a single sample in a study of shared clonotypes between healthy human individuals. Method: immunoSEQ multiplex PCR; TCRdb's copy keeps in-frame clones and lacks some. The repertoire holds about 2.1 million clones, 93% seen once, with about 1.5% in the top ten. CD45RO-negative, CCR7-selected cells formed the naive CD8 fraction, which excluded terminally differentiated effector memory CD45RA+ cells. Sequencing was done on a sample of naive CD8+ T cells from PBMCs. These receptors were obtained from a man in his late teens or twenties in good health. Some clones in this sample may be carry-over from other donors' samples.

About this clone: In the same sample, other DNA sequences code for this CDR3. This rearrangement joins TRBV14 to TRBJ2-7; D may match TRBD1 or TRBD2 (5 bases each). There are 14 residues in the CDR3. Trimming removed 1 base from V and 2 bases from J, with 9 bases in between. Germline loops: CDR1 SGHDN, CDR2 FVKESK. CDR3 region: CASSQGQGAYEQYF. The CDR3 DNA sequence: TGTGCCAGCAGCCAAGGCCAGGGAGCCTACGAGCAGTACTTC.

The chain employs TRBV7-3 and TRBJ1-1; 9 bases align to TRBD1. The CDR3 has 14 residues. Germline V CDR1 and CDR2: SGHTA, FQGTGA. J lost 3 bases, V lost 4 bases, and 3 bases had no gene match. CDR3 bases: TGTGCCAGCAGCTGGACAGGGGTTGACACTGAAGCTTTCTTT. Residues: CASSWTGVDTEAFF.

This clone was seen just once. V and J are TRBV5-1 and TRBJ1-1; 10 nucleotides agree with TRBD1. Germline assignment: CDR1 SGHRS and CDR2 YFSETQ. V lost 4 bases, J lost 3 bases, and 9 bases stayed unmatched. CDR3 length: 16 residues. In DNA form, the CDR3 reads TGCGCCAGCAGCCCCTGGACAGGGGGAGCGCACACTGAAGCTTTCTTT. This codes for CASSPWTGGAHTEAFF.

This rearrangement joins TRBV7-9 to TRBJ2-7, with D maybe TRBD1 (6 bases). V was cut by 5 bases and J by 3 bases, with 17 bases left in between. Germline V gene lookup returns CDR1 SEHNR and CDR2 FQNEAQ (reference sequence). The CDR3 runs to 15 residues. The CDR3 sequence is CASSPPPNRDYEQYF. The CDR3 DNA is TGTGCCAGCAGCCCACCCCCGAACAGGGACTACGAGCAGTACTTC.

A note on this clone: This sample also contains other DNA sequences that code for the same CDR3. The chain couples TRBV7-3 to TRBJ2-1; D uncertain. Germline V CDR1 and CDR2: SGHTA, FQGTGA. V lost 0 bases to trimming and J lost 0 bases, with 6 bases between them. This CDR3 spans 15 amino acids. The CDR3, as DNA: TGTGCCAGCAGCTTAACCCCTAGCTCCTACAATGAGCAGTTCTTC. It yields the protein CASSLTPSSYNEQFF.

This clone was detected a few times. The J gene is TRBJ1-1, the V gene TRBV4-1; D call uncertain. Trimming removed 0 bases from V and 1 base from J, with 9 bases in between. The germline gives CDR1 MGHRA, CDR2 YSYEKL. The CDR3 length is 15 residues. The CDR3 DNA reads TGCGCCAGCAGCCAAGATTCACAGTGGAACACTGAAGCTTTCTTT. Translating gives CASSQDSQWNTEAFF.

The chain employs TRBV27 and TRBJ2-7; TRBD1 matches 8 bases. The CDR3 has 14 residues. From germline, CDR1 is MNHEY and CDR2 SMNVEV (reference sequence). V was clipped by 6 bases and J by 4 bases; unmatched bases: 8. CDR3 DNA: TGTGCCAGCAGCGCCGGGACAGGTGAATACGAGCAGTACTTC. Protein product: CASSAGTGEYEQYF.

The chain couples TRBV27 to TRBJ1-1; D remains unclear. The V and J ends lost 7 bases and 5 bases respectively, with 14 bases between them. This CDR3 comprises 13 residues. CDR1 is MNHEY and CDR2 is SMNVEV in the germline V gene (reference sequence). The CDR3, as DNA: TGTGCCAGCACCTACGAGGCGGCGACTGAAGCTTTCTTT. Its translation: CASTYEAATEAFF.

The chain employs TRBV29-1 and TRBJ2-5; D perhaps matches TRBD2 (6 bases). From germline, CDR1 is SQVTM and CDR2 ANQGSEA. This CDR3 spans 12 amino acids. The CDR3 region has the DNA TGCACCGGGCGGGGTATCCAAGAGACCCAGTACTTC. Amino acids: CTGRGIQETQYF.

The chain couples TRBV10-3 to TRBJ2-7; D unresolved. V was cut by 0 bases and J by 5 bases, with 8 bases left in between. Germline-derived CDR1 and CDR2 are ENHRY and SYGVKD. The CDR3 spans 13 residues. The CDR3 region is CAISESMVHEQYF. For the CDR3, the DNA is TGTGCCATCAGTGAGTCGATGGTCCACGAGCAGTACTTC.

Here the CDR3 reads CRPSGRGTDTQYF. The DNA of the CDR3 is TGCAGGCCTAGCGGGAGAGGCACAGATACGCAGTATTTT. The chain joins TRBV29-1 to TRBJ2-3; 10 bases are shared with TRBD2. Germline V gives CDR1 SQVTM, CDR2 ANQGSEA. This CDR3 has 13 amino acids.

This chain connects TRBV19 to TRBJ2-7; no firm D call. Germline assignment: CDR1 LNHDA and CDR2 SQIVND (reference sequence). Trimming shortened V by 0 bases and J by 0 bases, and 3 bases separated the two germline ends. The CDR3 contains 13 residues. CDR3 nucleotide sequence: TGTGCCAGTAGTATAGATATCTCCTACGAGCAGTACTTC. Translated: CASSIDISYEQYF.

This chain uses TRBV14 with TRBJ2-7, with D possibly matching TRBD1 (6 bases). Deletions cut 2 bases from V and 3 bases from J, with 14 bases between. This CDR3 is 15 amino acids long. CDR1 is SGHDN, CDR2 FVKESK, per germline. For the CDR3, the DNA is TGTGCCAGCAGCCAATTGGCAGGGGCTGGCTACGAGCAGTACTTC. Encoded protein: CASSQLAGAGYEQYF.

The CDR3 here is CASSQRRGTGAFGGYTF. Here the CDR3 DNA reads TGCGCCAGCAGTCAACGACGCGGGACAGGGGCTTTTGGCGGCTACACCTTC. This rearrangement joins TRBV4-1 to TRBJ1-2, with 10 bases fitting TRBD1. The CDR3 contains 17 residues. The junction had 18 bases not matched to a gene; V was cut back by 6 bases and J by 8 bases. Germline values: CDR1 MGHRA, CDR2 YSYEKL.

The chain joins TRBV11-2 to TRBJ1-2, with D hard to call. From germline, CDR1 is SGHAT and CDR2 FQNNGV. The CDR3 has 17 amino acids. Trimming pared 5 bases from V and 0 bases from J, leaving 19 bases between. The CDR3 DNA reads as TGTGCCAGCAGCCATGGGATCCTAGGCCGAACTAACTATGGCTACACCTTC. Translated, it gives CASSHGILGRTNYGYTF. Full variable domain (rest looked up from reference TRBV11-2 and TRBJ1-2): EAGVAQSPRYKIIEKRQSVAFWCNPISGHATLYWYQQILGQGPKLLIQFQNNGVVDDSQLPKDRFSAERLKGVDSTLKIQPAKLEDSAVYLCASSHGILGRTNYGYTFGSGTRLTVV.

The V and J genes are TRBV29-1 and TRBJ1-1; tentatively, D is TRBD1 (5 bases). Germline lookup yields CDR1 SQVTM and CDR2 ANQGSEA. The V end was cut by 4 bases, the J end by 0 bases, with 15 bases between. This CDR3 spans 15 amino acids. In nucleotides, the CDR3 is TGCAGCGTTGTATTTCAAGGGGCGTTGAACACTGAAGCTTTCTTT. Encoded protein: CSVVFQGALNTEAFF.

The genes are TRBV29-1 and TRBJ2-1, with 10 bases that match TRBD2. V lost 5 bases and J lost 9; bases outside the gene matches: 10. Per germline, CDR1 SQVTM and CDR2 ANQGSEA. This CDR3 is built from 14 residues. The CDR3 is CSVLAGVVNGEQFF. The CDR3, as DNA: TGCAGCGTTCTAGCGGGAGTAGTAAATGGTGAGCAGTTCTTC.

The chain recombines TRBV15 with TRBJ1-4, with D perhaps TRBD1 (6 bases). Per the germline V gene, CDR1 is LNHNV and CDR2 is YYDKDF (reference sequence). V was cut by 0 bases and J by 3 bases, with 14 bases left in between. CDR3 length: 17 amino acids. The CDR3 spells CATSRERTVQSNEKLFF. CDR3 sequence (DNA): TGTGCCACCAGCAGAGAAAGGACAGTCCAATCTAATGAAAAACTGTTTTTT.

The J gene is TRBJ2-2, the V gene TRBV9, with D tentatively TRBD1 (6 bases). V was shortened by 4 bases and J by 4 bases, with 14 bases between the two germline ends. This CDR3 spans 15 amino acids. The germline CDR1 and CDR2 sequences are SGDLS and YYNGEE. In nucleotides, the CDR3 is TGTGCCAGCAGCCCGTACAGGGCCCCCACCGGGGAGCTGTTTTTT. Amino acids: CASSPYRAPTGELFF.

About this clone: Other DNA variants within this sample encode the same CDR3. V is TRBV27 and J is TRBJ1-1; D not certain. The V gene's germline CDR1 is MNHEY and CDR2 SMNVEV (reference sequence). CDR3 length: 13 amino acids. Between the trimmed V and J ends, which lost 6 bases and 5 bases, there was a span of 13 bases. The CDR3 loop is CASSPGGGTEAFF. The CDR3 coding sequence is TGTGCCAGCAGCCCGGGTGGTGGAACTGAAGCTTTCTTT.

The chain uses TRBV27 and TRBJ2-3; 8 bases are a match to TRBD2. Germline CDR1 is MNHEY and CDR2 is SMNVEV (reference sequence). V shed 1 base, J shed 2 bases, and the junction held 5 bases outside the gene matches. This CDR3 spans 16 amino acids. Here the CDR3 reads CASSLLSGRSTDTQYF. For the CDR3, the DNA is TGTGCCAGCAGTTTATTGAGCGGGAGATCCACAGATACGCAGTATTTT.

CDR3 region: CASSLEMGVRRNYGYTF. CDR3 nucleotide sequence: TGCGCCAGCAGCTTGGAGATGGGCGTAAGACGTAACTATGGCTACACCTTC. The gene calls are TRBV5-1 and TRBJ1-2; no clear D. The germline V gene encodes CDR1 SGHRS and CDR2 YFSETQ. CDR3 length equals 17 residues. With 0 bases removed from V and 1 base from J, the gap between germline ends came to 16 bases. The variable domain in full, completed from reference TRBV5-1 and TRBJ1-2, reads KAGVTQTPRYLIKTRGQQVTLSCSPISGHRSVSWYQQTPGQGLQFLFEYFSETQRNKGNFPGRFSGRQFSNSRSEMNVSTLELGDSALYLCASSLEMGVRRNYGYTFGSGTRLTVV.

This chain links TRBV5-1 with TRBJ2-2, with 7 bases aligning to TRBD1. Germline CDR1 reads SGHRS; CDR2 reads YFSETQ. V was clipped by 0 bases and J by 4 bases; unmatched bases: 0. The CDR3 sequence is 14 residues long. The CDR3 sequence is CASSLGTGTGELFF. The CDR3 bases are TGCGCCAGCAGCTTGGGGACAGGCACCGGGGAGCTGTTTTTT.

This clone is a singleton in its sample. The chain combines TRBV4-1 with TRBJ2-1, with unresolved D. Trimming shortened V by 4 bases and J by 4 bases, and 8 bases separated the two germline ends. This CDR3 has 13 amino acids. The V gene's germline CDR1 is MGHRA and CDR2 YSYEKL. In nucleotides, the CDR3 is TGCGCCAGCAGCCTTCCAGGTTACAATGAGCAGTTCTTC. It codes for CASSLPGYNEQFF.

The CDR3 here is CASMEGSEQFF. In DNA, the CDR3 is TGTGCCAGTATGGAAGGAAGTGAGCAGTTCTTC. The chain couples TRBV19 to TRBJ2-1; D remains ambiguous. This CDR3 spans 11 amino acids. Germline V gene sequence: CDR1 LNHDA, CDR2 SQIVND (reference sequence). V was shortened by 7 bases and J by 9 bases, with 10 bases between the two germline ends. The variable domain in full, completed from reference TRBV19 and TRBJ2-1, reads DGGITQSPKYLFRKEGQNVTLSCEQNLNHDAMYWYRQDPGQGLRLIYYSQIVNDFQKGDIAEGYSVSREKKESFPLTVTSAQKNPTAFYLCASMEGSEQFFGPGTRLTVL.